The T cell receptor (beta chain) under discussion was sequenced for a study of T cell repertoires in cytomegalovirus infection. Background on the study: Recently identified HLA-C-restricted CMV epitopes and well-studied HLA-B-restricted CMV epitopes were used by the study.

To note about this clonotype: Its antigen remains unidentified.

A single record per CDR3 protein comes from TCRdb applying MiXCR to the reads. The data contain a few hundred thousand distinct CDR3 sequences, approximately 22% of them singletons. The starting material was cultured PBMCs, obtained from culture after CMV antigen stimulation. This TCR derives from a human donor in good health (CMV status not recorded). Some clones in this sample may be carry-over from other donors' samples.

The CDR3, as DNA: TGTGCCAGCAGTGATGGACAGAGGAAAGAGAACACCATATATTTT. Amino acid sequence: CASSDGQRKENTIYF. The chain recombines TRBV6-1 with TRBJ1-3; TRBD1 might be the D (6 bases). Germline V gives CDR1 MNHNS, CDR2 SASEGT. Trimming cost V 3 bases and J 7 bases, with 16 bases left between them. The CDR3 length is 15 residues.